The T cell receptor (beta chain) under discussion was sequenced for a study of blood T cell repertoires in COVID-19. Clones were read by immunoSEQ multiplex PCR, and TCRdb kept only the in-frame ones, dropping some. Of fewer than 250,000 clones detected, around 88% appear once; the ten largest clones hold roughly 15%. V was cut by 2 bases and J by 7 bases, with 9 bases left in between. This CDR3 contains 13 residues. V usage is TRBV12-3 or TRBV12-4 and J usage is TRBJ2-1; D is unresolved. Sequenced input: PBMCs or T cells enriched from blood (not recorded which). The clonotype was recovered from a woman in her fifties or sixties with acute COVID-19. CDR3 in amino acids: CASSLSGSNEQFF. In DNA form, the CDR3 reads TGTGCCAGCAGTTTATCGGGTTCTAATGAGCAGTTCTTC.